The 21 T cell receptor beta chains below all came from one sample that was sequenced in a study of blood T cell repertoires in COVID-19. Sequencing used immunoSEQ multiplex PCR; TCRdb keeps in-frame clones, though not all of them. The data contain 330,000 or so clones, 92% of them singletons. The sequencing input was PBMCs or T cells enriched from blood (not recorded which). Receptor source: a woman aged 25 to 45 who had recovered from COVID-19.

This clone has just a few counts. The rearrangement links TRBV5-4 to TRBJ1-1, with TRBD1 matching over 10 bases. Trimming removed 3 bases from V and 5 bases from J; junction bases left unmatched: 7. The germline CDR1 and CDR2 sequences are SGHNT and YYREEE (reference sequence). The CDR3 runs 15 residues. CDR3 sequence (DNA): TGTGCCAGCAGCTCCCGACAGGGGGCGCGGACTGAAGCTTTCTTT. It translates to CASSSRQGARTEAFF.

The chain recombines TRBV28 with TRBJ2-3; 10 nucleotides align to TRBD1. The germline V gene encodes CDR1 MDHEN and CDR2 SYDVKM. The junction had 12 bases not matched to a gene; V was cut back by 8 bases and J by 1 base. The CDR3 is made up of 17 amino acids. DNA for the CDR3: TGTGCCAGCCTTCCGGGACAGGGGCTGTTGGGCACAGATACGCAGTATTTT. Protein: CASLPGQGLLGTDTQYF.

This clone was detected only once. V is TRBV18 and J is TRBJ2-1; 11 bases map to TRBD2. Trimming took 4 bases from V and 4 from J; bases not matched to a gene: 9. There are 17 residues in the CDR3. Germline V lookup: CDR1 KGHSH, CDR2 LQKENI. The CDR3 protein is CASSLRLAGSGYNEQFF. The CDR3 nucleotides are TGTGCCAGCTCACTACGACTAGCGGGAAGTGGATACAATGAGCAGTTCTTC.

The chain carries TRBV4-3 and TRBJ1-6, with D perhaps matching TRBD1 (6 bases). Germline values: CDR1 LGHNA, CDR2 YSLEER. The CDR3 totals 15 residues. The ends were cut back, 0 bases at V and 7 bases at J, with 10 bases in the middle. The CDR3 region is CASSQDRGGNSPLHF. CDR3 nucleotide sequence: TGCGCCAGCAGCCAAGATCGAGGGGGAAATTCACCCCTCCACTTT.

V and J are TRBV6-6 and TRBJ1-2; D may be TRBD1 (6 bases). Trimming took 5 bases from V and 0 from J, leaving 13 bases between them. CDR1 and CDR2 (germline): MNHNY, SVGAGI (reference sequence). This CDR3 spans 15 amino acids. For the CDR3, the DNA is TGTGCCAGCAGTACACTGAGGACAGCTAACTATGGCTACACCTTC. Translating it yields CASSTLRTANYGYTF.

The J gene is TRBJ2-1, the V gene TRBV28, with D perhaps TRBD2 (5 bases). CDR3 length: 14 residues. V lost 5 bases and J 8 bases, leaving 16 bases between the germline ends. The germline V gene has CDR1 MDHEN and CDR2 SYDVKM. CDR3 in amino acids: CASSVDSQRDEQFF. The CDR3 DNA is TGTGCCAGCAGTGTGGACTCCCAACGGGATGAGCAGTTCTTC.

The V gene is TRBV28, the J gene TRBJ1-1, with 8 bases fitting TRBD1. Germline V CDR1 and CDR2: MDHEN, SYDVKM. The CDR3 contains 13 residues. V trimming: 2 bases; J trimming: 6 bases; junction bases outside the gene matches: 2. Written as DNA, the CDR3 is TGTGCCAGCAGTTTACAGGGGGCACCTGAAGCTTTCTTT. Protein sequence: CASSLQGAPEAFF.

V is TRBV28 and J is TRBJ1-1; D is possibly TRBD1 (5 bases). This CDR3 has 13 residues. Looked up from germline, CDR1 is MDHEN and CDR2 is SYDVKM. V was pared by 4 bases and J by 4 bases, with 10 bases between. The CDR3 DNA is TGTGCCAGCAGTTCCGGGGGGGGCACTGAAGCTTTCTTT. Its translation is CASSSGGGTEAFF.

This chain links TRBV3-1 (or the pseudogene TRBV3-2) with TRBJ2-1; 8 bases line up with TRBD1. Germline lookup yields CDR1 LGHDT and CDR2 YNNKEL (reference sequence). This CDR3 comprises 19 residues. The V gene end was trimmed by 0 bases and the J gene end by 0 bases; junction bases not matched to a gene: 10. CDR3 region: CASSQEAGGKVGSYNEQFF. As DNA, the CDR3 is TGTGCCAGCAGCCAAGAGGCAGGGGGCAAAGTGGGCTCCTACAATGAGCAGTTCTTC.

The chain carries TRBV27 and TRBJ1-2; the D gene is possibly TRBD1 (5 bases). CDR3 length: 14 amino acids. The germline V gene has CDR1 MNHEY and CDR2 SMNVEV (reference sequence). Deletions cut 2 bases from V and 4 bases from J, with 11 bases between. The CDR3 reads CASSLRPTAYGYTF. Written as DNA, the CDR3 is TGTGCCAGCAGTTTACGTCCGACAGCCTATGGCTACACCTTC.

This chain connects TRBV28 to TRBJ1-2; D ambiguous. The germline gives CDR1 MDHEN, CDR2 SYDVKM. V lost 6 bases and J lost 7, with 30 bases in between. The CDR3 loop spans 18 amino acids. As DNA, the CDR3 is TGTGCCAGCAGCCGAATGTCGGGGAGGTTCAATCGGTATCTTGGCTACACCTTC. This translates into CASSRMSGRFNRYLGYTF.

This clone was picked up one time. Distinct nucleotide sequences in the sample also encode this CDR3. The chain couples TRBV10-3 to TRBJ1-5; 9 bases fit TRBD1. The CDR3 length is 13 residues. The J segment lost 5 bases and the V segment lost 6 bases, leaving 2 bases of the junction unmatched. Germline-derived CDR1 and CDR2 are ENHRY and SYGVKD. The CDR3 here is CAISRQGDQPQHF. Here the CDR3 DNA reads TGTGCCATCAGCCGACAGGGGGATCAGCCCCAGCATTTT.

This clone is a singleton in its sample. The genes are TRBV28 and TRBJ1-1; D possibly corresponds to TRBD1 (5 bases). This CDR3 spans 16 amino acids. V was clipped by 5 bases and J by 0 bases, with 16 bases between them. CDR1 is MDHEN and CDR2 is SYDVKM in the germline V gene. CDR3 region: CASSPPILGVNTEAFF. CDR3 DNA: TGTGCCAGCAGTCCACCAATCTTAGGGGTGAACACTGAAGCTTTCTTT.

This rearrangement joins TRBV7-2 to TRBJ2-7; 9 bases match TRBD1. With 5 bases clipped from V and 10 bases from J, the junction kept 3 bases outside the gene matches. Germline CDR1 and CDR2: SGHTA and FQGNSA. The CDR3 has 11 amino acids. CDR3 amino acids: CASSRDRDQYF. CDR3 in DNA: TGTGCCAGCAGCAGGGACAGGGACCAGTACTTC.

The V gene is TRBV5-1, the J gene TRBJ2-1, with D possibly TRBD1 on 7 matching bases. The CDR3 covers 15 residues. V was pared by 6 bases and J by 2 bases, with 15 bases between. Germline values: CDR1 SGHRS, CDR2 YFSETQ. This chain's CDR3 is CASTPQGGPYNEQFF. The CDR3 DNA reads TGCGCCAGCACCCCGCAGGGGGGCCCCTACAATGAGCAGTTCTTC. Full variable domain (outside the CDR3, taken from reference TRBV5-1 and TRBJ2-1): KAGVTQTPRYLIKTRGQQVTLSCSPISGHRSVSWYQQTPGQGLQFLFEYFSETQRNKGNFPGRFSGRQFSNSRSEMNVSTLELGDSALYLCASTPQGGPYNEQFFGPGTRLTVL.

For this clone: The identical CDR3 is also encoded by other nucleotide sequences in the sample. The chain employs TRBV29-1 and TRBJ2-3; D remains ambiguous. Germline V lookup: CDR1 SQVTM, CDR2 ANQGSEA. The CDR3 totals 10 residues. V lost 7 bases and J 4 bases, leaving 6 bases between the germline ends. CDR3 nucleotide sequence: TGCAGCGCCGAGGCAGATACGCAGTATTTT. As protein: CSAEADTQYF.

This chain links TRBV3-1 (or the pseudogene TRBV3-2) with TRBJ2-7, with D hard to call. Germline CDR1 reads LGHDT; CDR2 reads YNNKEL (reference sequence). The CDR3 has 11 amino acids. The ends were cut back, 8 bases at V and 2 bases at J, with 7 bases in the middle. In DNA, the CDR3 is TGTGCCAGCTCATCCCCCTACGAGCAGTACTTC. Its protein product is CASSSPYEQYF.

The V gene is TRBV7-2, the J gene TRBJ1-6; D possibly corresponds to TRBD1 (5 bases). The CDR3 runs to 18 residues. Per germline, CDR1 SGHTA and CDR2 FQGNSA. Trimming removed 5 bases at V and 5 bases at J, with 22 bases between. Here the CDR3 DNA reads TGTGCCAGCAGCATATACGGCTCCCAGGGTCCGAATAATTCACCCCTCCACTTT. Its protein product is CASSIYGSQGPNNSPLHF.

V is TRBV6-5 and J is TRBJ1-1; the match to TRBD1 covers 8 bases. V shed 2 bases, J shed 5 bases, and the junction held 4 bases outside the gene matches. CDR3 size: 14 residues. Germline V gene data show CDR1 as MNHEY and CDR2 as SVGAGI. CDR3 amino acids: CASSYARGRTEAFF. CDR3 coding DNA: TGTGCCAGCAGTTACGCCAGGGGGCGAACTGAAGCTTTCTTT.

This sequence joins TRBV25-1 and TRBJ1-5; TRBD1 might be the D (6 bases). Between the trimmed V and J ends, which lost 6 bases and 4 bases, there was a span of 13 bases. The CDR3 extends over 14 amino acids. Germline V gives CDR1 MGHDK, CDR2 SYGVNS. CDR3 protein: CASSNTGMNQPQHF. The CDR3 DNA follows: TGTGCCAGCAGCAATACAGGGATGAATCAGCCCCAGCATTTT.

The CDR3 region has the DNA TGTGCCAGCAGTTCGTGGGGGCCTGACACCGGGGAGCTGTTTTTT. Protein sequence: CASSSWGPDTGELFF. The chain carries TRBV27 and TRBJ2-2, with D perhaps matching TRBD1 (6 bases). V gave up 4 bases and J gave up 3 bases, with 12 bases separating them. CDR3 size: 15 residues. CDR1 and CDR2 from the germline V gene are MNHEY and SMNVEV (reference sequence).